This T cell receptor beta chain was observed in a study of Ad26.COV2.S vaccination and SARS-CoV-2 variants. Profiled with immunoSEQ multiplex PCR; TCRdb holds only in-frame clones, not every one. The top ten hold 3.9% of the sample, which has about 350,000 clones, about 90% seen once. About this clone: The antigen remains unidentified.

Germline assignment: CDR1 SGHTA and CDR2 FQGNSA. CDR3 size: 14 residues. V lost 1 base and J lost 6, with 9 bases in between. Overall study findings and caveats: After vaccination, substantial breadth of spike-specific CD8+ and CD4+ responses was reported. Non-spike TCR breadth showed similarity between vaccine and placebo recipients. Total responses of T cells may have been underestimated by the analyses of TCR breadth and depth.

This chain connects TRBV7-2 to TRBJ2-2; D is perhaps TRBD2 (5 bases). The sequence was collected from a human donor who had recovered from COVID-19. The starting material was peripheral blood, obtained after recovery from COVID-19. The DNA for the CDR3 is TGTGCCAGCAGCTTAGTCCCGCGGGCCGGGGAGCTGTTTTTT. This gives the protein CASSLVPRAGELFF.